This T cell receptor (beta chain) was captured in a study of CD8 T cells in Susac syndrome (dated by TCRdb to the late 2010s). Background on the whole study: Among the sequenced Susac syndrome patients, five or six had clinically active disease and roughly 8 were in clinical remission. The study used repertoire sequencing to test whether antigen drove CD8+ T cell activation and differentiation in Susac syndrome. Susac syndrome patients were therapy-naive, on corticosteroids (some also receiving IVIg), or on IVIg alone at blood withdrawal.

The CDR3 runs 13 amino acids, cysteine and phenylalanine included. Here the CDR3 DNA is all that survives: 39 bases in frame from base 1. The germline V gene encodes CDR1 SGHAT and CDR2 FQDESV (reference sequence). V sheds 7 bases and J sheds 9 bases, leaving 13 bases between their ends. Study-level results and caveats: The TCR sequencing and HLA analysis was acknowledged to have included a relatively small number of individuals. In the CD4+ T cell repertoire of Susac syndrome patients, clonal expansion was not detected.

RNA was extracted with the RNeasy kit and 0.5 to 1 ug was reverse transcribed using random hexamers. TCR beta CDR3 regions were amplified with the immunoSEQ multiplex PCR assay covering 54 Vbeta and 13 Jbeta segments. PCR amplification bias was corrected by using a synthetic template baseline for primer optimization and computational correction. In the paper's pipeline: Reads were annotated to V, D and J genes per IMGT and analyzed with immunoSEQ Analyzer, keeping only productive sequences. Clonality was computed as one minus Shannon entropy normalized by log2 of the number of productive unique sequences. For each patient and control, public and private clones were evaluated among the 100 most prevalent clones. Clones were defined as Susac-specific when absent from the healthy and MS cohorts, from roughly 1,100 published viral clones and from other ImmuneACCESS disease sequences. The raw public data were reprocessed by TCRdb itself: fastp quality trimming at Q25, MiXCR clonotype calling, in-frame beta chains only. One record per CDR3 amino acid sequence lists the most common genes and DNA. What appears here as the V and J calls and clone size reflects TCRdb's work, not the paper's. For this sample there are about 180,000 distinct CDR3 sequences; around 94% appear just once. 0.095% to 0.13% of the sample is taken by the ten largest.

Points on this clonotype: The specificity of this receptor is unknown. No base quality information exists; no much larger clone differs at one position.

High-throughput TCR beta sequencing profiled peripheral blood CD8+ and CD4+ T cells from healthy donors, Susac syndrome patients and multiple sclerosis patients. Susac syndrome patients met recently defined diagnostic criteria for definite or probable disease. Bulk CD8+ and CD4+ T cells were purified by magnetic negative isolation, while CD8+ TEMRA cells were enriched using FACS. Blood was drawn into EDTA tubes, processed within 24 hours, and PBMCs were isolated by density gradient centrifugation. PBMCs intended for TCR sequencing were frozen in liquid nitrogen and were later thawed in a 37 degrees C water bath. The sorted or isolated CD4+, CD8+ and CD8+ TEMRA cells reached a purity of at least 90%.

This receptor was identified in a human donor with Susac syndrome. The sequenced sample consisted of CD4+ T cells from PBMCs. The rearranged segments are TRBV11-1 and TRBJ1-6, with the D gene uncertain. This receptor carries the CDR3 CASKRGKGSPLHF. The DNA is TGTGCCAGCAAAAGAGGGAAAGGTTCACCCCTCCACTTT.